This T cell receptor beta chain was sequenced in a study of blood T cell repertoires in COVID-19. Across the whole study: Samples taken during acute and convalescent COVID-19 were collected in the United States, Italy and Spain. Nucleic acid was either cDNA or gDNA, and it came from T cells, B-cell-depleted T cells, or PBMCs.

Per the study methods: Estimates of nucleated cell counts were drawn from the amplification of reference gene primers. Here immunoSEQ multiplex PCR was the method, and the copy in TCRdb shows in-frame clones only, minus some. The D gene and trimming were derived from the DNA, and the V and J assignments and clone size from that table. This table holds 240,000 or so clones, over 75% found once. Trimming removed 4 bases from V and 1 base from J, with 6 bases in between. The CDR3 is 13 residues long. Germline V gives CDR1 SGDLS, CDR2 YYNGEE. This TCR came from a man aged 30-40 years who had recovered from COVID-19. Sample: peripheral blood. The chain links TRBV9 to TRBJ1-5; D ambiguous. The CDR3 loop is CASSTRSNQPQHF. CDR3 DNA: TGTGCCAGCAGCACCCGGAGCAATCAGCCCCAGCATTTT.